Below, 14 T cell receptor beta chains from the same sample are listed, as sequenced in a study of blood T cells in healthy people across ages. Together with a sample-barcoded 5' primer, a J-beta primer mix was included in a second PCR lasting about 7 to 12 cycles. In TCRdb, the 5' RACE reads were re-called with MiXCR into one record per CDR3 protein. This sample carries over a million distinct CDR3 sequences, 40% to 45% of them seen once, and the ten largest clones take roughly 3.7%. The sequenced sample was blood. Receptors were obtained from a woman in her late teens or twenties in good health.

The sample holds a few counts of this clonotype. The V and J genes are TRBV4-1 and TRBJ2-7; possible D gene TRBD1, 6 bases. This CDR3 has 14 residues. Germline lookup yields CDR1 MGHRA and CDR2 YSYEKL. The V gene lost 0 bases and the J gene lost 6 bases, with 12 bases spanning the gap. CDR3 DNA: TGCGCCAGCAGCCAAGAAGGGGGATTTTCCGAGCAGTACTTC. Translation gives CASSQEGGFSEQYF.

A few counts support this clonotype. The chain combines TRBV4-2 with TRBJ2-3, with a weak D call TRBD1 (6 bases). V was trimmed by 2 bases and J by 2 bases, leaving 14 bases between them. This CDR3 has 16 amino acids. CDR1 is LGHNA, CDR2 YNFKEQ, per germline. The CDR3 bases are TGTGCCAGCAGCCAAAGGGGCTGGGACAACACAGATACGCAGTATTTT. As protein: CASSQRGWDNTDTQYF.

DNA for the CDR3: TGTGCCAGCAACAGGGGCGGCACCGGGGAGCTGTTTTTT. Translation: CASNRGGTGELFF. The chain uses TRBV6-1 and TRBJ2-2, with 7 positions matching TRBD1. Germline V lookup: CDR1 MNHNS, CDR2 SASEGT. The CDR3 contains 13 residues. V was clipped by 7 bases and J by 4 bases; unmatched bases: 3.

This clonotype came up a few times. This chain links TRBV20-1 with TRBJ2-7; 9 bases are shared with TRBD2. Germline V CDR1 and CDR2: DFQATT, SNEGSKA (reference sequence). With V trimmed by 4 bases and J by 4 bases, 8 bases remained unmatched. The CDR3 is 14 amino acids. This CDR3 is CSANRGLAMYEQYF. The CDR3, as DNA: TGCAGTGCTAACCGAGGACTAGCGATGTACGAGCAGTACTTC.

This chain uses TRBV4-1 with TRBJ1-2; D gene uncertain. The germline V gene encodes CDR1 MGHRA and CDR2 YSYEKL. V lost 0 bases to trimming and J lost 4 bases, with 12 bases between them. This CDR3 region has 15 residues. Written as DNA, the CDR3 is TGCGCCAGCAGCCAAGATTCCACGGTGCCCTATGGCTACACCTTC. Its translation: CASSQDSTVPYGYTF.

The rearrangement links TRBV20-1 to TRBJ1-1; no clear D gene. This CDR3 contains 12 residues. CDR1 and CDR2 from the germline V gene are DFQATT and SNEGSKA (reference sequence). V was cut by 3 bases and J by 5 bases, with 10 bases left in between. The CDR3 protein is CSASSGNTEAFF. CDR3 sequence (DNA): TGCAGTGCTAGTTCGGGGAATACTGAAGCTTTCTTT.

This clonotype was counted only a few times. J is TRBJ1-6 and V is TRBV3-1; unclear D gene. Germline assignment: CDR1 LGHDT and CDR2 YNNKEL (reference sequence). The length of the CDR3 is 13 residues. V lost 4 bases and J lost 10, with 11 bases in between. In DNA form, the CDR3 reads TGTGCCAGCAGCCCGCTGCGGGGATCACCCCTCCACTTT. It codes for CASSPLRGSPLHF.

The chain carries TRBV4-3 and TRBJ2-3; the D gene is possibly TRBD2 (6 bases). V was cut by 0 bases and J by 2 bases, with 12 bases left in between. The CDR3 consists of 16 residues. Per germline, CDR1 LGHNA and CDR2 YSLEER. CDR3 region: CASSQDGAGPTDTQYF. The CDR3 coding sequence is TGCGCCAGCAGCCAAGACGGCGCGGGGCCCACAGATACGCAGTATTTT.

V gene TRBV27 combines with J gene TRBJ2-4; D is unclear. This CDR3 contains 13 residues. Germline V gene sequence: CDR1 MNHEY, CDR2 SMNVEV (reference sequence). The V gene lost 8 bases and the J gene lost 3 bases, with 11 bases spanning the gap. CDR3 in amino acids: CASSARNKNIQYF. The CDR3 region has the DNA TGTGCCAGCTCCGCGCGGAACAAAAACATTCAGTACTTC.

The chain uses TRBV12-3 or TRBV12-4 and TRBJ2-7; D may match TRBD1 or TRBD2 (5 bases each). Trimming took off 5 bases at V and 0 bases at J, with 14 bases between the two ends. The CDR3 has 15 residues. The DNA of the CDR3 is TGTGCCAGCAGTAGAGGGGTGGCAGGCTCCTACGAGCAGTACTTC. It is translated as CASSRGVAGSYEQYF.

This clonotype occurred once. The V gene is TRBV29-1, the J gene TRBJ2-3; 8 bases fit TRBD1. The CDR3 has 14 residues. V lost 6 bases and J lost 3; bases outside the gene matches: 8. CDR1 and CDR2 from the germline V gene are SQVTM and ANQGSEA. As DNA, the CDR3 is TGCAGCGTGAAACAGGGGGTAAGGACAGATACGCAGTATTTT. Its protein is CSVKQGVRTDTQYF.

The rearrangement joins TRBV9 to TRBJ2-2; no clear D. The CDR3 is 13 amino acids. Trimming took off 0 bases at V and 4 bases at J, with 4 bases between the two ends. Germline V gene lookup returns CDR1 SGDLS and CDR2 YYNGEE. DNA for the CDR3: TGTGCCAGCAGCGTAGCGGCCACCGGGGAGCTGTTTTTT. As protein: CASSVAATGELFF. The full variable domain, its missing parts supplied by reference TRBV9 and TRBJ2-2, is DSGVTQTPKHLITATGQRVTLRCSPRSGDLSVYWYQQSLDQGLQFLIQYYNGEERAKGNILERFSAQQFPDLHSELNLSSLELGDSALYFCASSVAATGELFFGEGSRLTVL.

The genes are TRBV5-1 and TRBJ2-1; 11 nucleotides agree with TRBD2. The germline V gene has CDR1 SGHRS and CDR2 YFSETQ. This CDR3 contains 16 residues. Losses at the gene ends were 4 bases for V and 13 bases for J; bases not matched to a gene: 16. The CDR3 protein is CASSLGTSGRQETQFF. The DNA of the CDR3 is TGCGCCAGCAGCCTCGGGACTAGCGGACGCCAAGAGACCCAGTTCTTC.

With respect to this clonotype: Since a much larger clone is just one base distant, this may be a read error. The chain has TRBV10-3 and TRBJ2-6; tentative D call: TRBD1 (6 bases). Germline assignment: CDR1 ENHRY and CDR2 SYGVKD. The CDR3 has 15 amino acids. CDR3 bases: TGTGCCATCAGCGGAACAGGGACCGGGGCCAGCGTCCTGACTTTC. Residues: CAISGTGTGASVLTF.